This T cell receptor (beta chain) was identified in a study of Ad26.COV2.S vaccination and SARS-CoV-2 variants. On the study more broadly: Intramuscular Ad26.COV2.S doses were given once or twice, 56 days apart.

The treatment: around 19 received Ad26.COV2.S at low or high dose, single or two shots; roughly five received placebo; per-sample allocation not given. The study sampled participants on day 63 after the first vaccine or placebo injection. Germline CDR1 is LNHDA and CDR2 is SQIVND (reference sequence). J was trimmed by 0 bases and V by 4 bases; bases with no gene match: 3. This CDR3 is built from 15 residues. Profiled with immunoSEQ multiplex PCR; TCRdb holds only in-frame clones, not every one. The sample lists around 340,000 clones; around 88% were seen once. This clonotype was sampled from a person aged 18 to 59 who received the Ad26.COV2.S COVID-19 vaccine or a placebo. Sample: peripheral blood, taken in a trial of Ad26.COV2.S vaccine versus placebo. V usage is TRBV19 and J usage is TRBJ1-5; 7 nucleotides line up with TRBD1. Written as DNA, the CDR3 is TGTGCCAGTAGTACCCGGGACAGTAGCAATCAGCCCCAGCATTTT. This codes for CASSTRDSSNQPQHF.